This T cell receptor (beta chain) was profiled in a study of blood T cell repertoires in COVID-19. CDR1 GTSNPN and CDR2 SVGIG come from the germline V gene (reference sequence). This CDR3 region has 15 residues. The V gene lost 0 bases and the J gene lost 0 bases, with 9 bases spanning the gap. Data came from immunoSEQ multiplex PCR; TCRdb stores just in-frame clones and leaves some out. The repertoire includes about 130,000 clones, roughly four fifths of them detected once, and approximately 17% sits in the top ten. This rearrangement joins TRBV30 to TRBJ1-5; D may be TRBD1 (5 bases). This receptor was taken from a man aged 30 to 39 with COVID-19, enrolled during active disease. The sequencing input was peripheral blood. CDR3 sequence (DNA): TGTGCCTGGAGTGTCGGGGGGAATAGCAATCAGCCCCAGCATTTT. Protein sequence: CAWSVGGNSNQPQHF.